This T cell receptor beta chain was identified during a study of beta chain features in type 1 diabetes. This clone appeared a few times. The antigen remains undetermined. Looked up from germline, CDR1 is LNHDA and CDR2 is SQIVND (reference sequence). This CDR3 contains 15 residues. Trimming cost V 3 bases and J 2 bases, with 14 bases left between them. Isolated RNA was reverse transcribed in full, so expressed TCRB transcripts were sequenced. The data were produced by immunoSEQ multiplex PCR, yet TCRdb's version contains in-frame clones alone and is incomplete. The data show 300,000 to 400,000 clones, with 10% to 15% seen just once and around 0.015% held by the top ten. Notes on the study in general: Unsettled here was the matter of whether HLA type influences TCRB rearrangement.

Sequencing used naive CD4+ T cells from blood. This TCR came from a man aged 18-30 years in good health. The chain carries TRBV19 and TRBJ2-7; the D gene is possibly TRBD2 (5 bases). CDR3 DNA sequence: TGTGCCAGTAGTATTCGGCCACGGGGAGCCTACGAGCAGTACTTC. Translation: CASSIRPRGAYEQYF.